The rows below give T cell receptor beta chains drawn from one sample of a study of blood T cell repertoires in COVID-19. The table came from immunoSEQ multiplex PCR; TCRdb's copy has only in-frame clones and leaves some out. The sample lists a few hundred thousand clones, around nine tenths occurring once. Sequencing was performed on PBMCs or T cells enriched from blood (not recorded which). These receptors originate from a woman in her 50s who had recovered from COVID-19. The CDR3 runs from the conserved cysteine through the conserved F or W. Fields, in order: CDR3 length, D gene, J gene, V gene, CDR3 protein. A D gene is named only where the DNA matches it firmly.

len: 17; d_gene: TRBD2; j_gene: TRBJ2-7; v_gene: TRBV5-1; CDR3aa: CASSLGLAGASSYEQYF
len: 17; d_gene: TRBD2; j_gene: TRBJ2-3; v_gene: TRBV27; CDR3aa: CASSFWTSGGELEAQYF
len: 15; d_gene: NA; j_gene: TRBJ2-2; v_gene: TRBV19; CDR3aa: CASSIGSQGAGELFF
len: 14; d_gene: NA; j_gene: TRBJ2-2; v_gene: TRBV28; CDR3aa: CASSLSGQSGELFF
len: 16; d_gene: TRBD1; j_gene: TRBJ2-2; v_gene: TRBV19; CDR3aa: CASSDRDRGFTGELFF
len: 15; d_gene: TRBD1; j_gene: TRBJ2-7; v_gene: TRBV5-1; CDR3aa: CASSLRTGPTYEQYF
len: 16; d_gene: TRBD2; j_gene: TRBJ2-3; v_gene: TRBV5-4; CDR3aa: CASSLGTSYSPDTQYF
len: 14; d_gene: NA; j_gene: TRBJ1-4; v_gene: TRBV5-4; CDR3aa: CASSPSGAGEKLFF
len: 17; d_gene: TRBD1; j_gene: TRBJ2-1; v_gene: TRBV27; CDR3aa: CASSPTGGLLVYNEQFF
len: 14; d_gene: NA; j_gene: TRBJ1-4; v_gene: TRBV7-2; CDR3aa: CASSLGGLGEKLFF
len: 18; d_gene: TRBD2; j_gene: TRBJ2-5; v_gene: TRBV7-6; CDR3aa: CASSRRTSGGAHQETQYF
len: 13; d_gene: NA; j_gene: TRBJ1-2; v_gene: TRBV6-5; CDR3aa: CASSLTGNYGYTF
len: 13; d_gene: NA; j_gene: TRBJ1-1; v_gene: TRBV7-9; CDR3aa: CASSPKGGTEAFF
len: 15; d_gene: NA; j_gene: TRBJ1-2; v_gene: TRBV2; CDR3aa: CASSGIRGTNYGYTF
len: 13; d_gene: NA; j_gene: TRBJ1-1; v_gene: TRBV28; CDR3aa: CASSFVQNTEAFF
len: 10; d_gene: NA; j_gene: TRBJ2-4; v_gene: TRBV5-8; CDR3aa: CAGGRNIQYF
len: 16; d_gene: TRBD1; j_gene: TRBJ1-2; v_gene: TRBV5-6; CDR3aa: CASSLRRRTGDYGYTF
len: 16; d_gene: TRBD1; j_gene: TRBJ1-1; v_gene: TRBV28; CDR3aa: CASSLLPGQGNLEAFF
len: 13; d_gene: NA; j_gene: TRBJ1-1; v_gene: TRBV7-2; CDR3aa: CASSWGGSTEAFF
len: 11; d_gene: NA; j_gene: TRBJ2-7; v_gene: TRBV20-1; CDR3aa: CSASVSYEQYF
len: 15; d_gene: NA; j_gene: TRBJ1-3; v_gene: TRBV9; CDR3aa: CASSVNAGTGNTIYF
len: 15; d_gene: NA; j_gene: TRBJ2-1; v_gene: TRBV27; CDR3aa: CASTKDRVLGNEQFF
len: 13; d_gene: NA; j_gene: TRBJ2-7; v_gene: TRBV4-1; CDR3aa: CASSQDFSYEQYF
len: 16; d_gene: NA; j_gene: TRBJ1-2; v_gene: TRBV2; CDR3aa: CASSSMRGGVNYGYTF
len: 15; d_gene: NA; j_gene: TRBJ1-4; v_gene: TRBV5-1; CDR3aa: CASSLEQGPNEKLFF
len: 15; d_gene: NA; j_gene: TRBJ2-2; v_gene: TRBV4-1; CDR3aa: CASSHGGRNTGELFF
len: 17; d_gene: TRBD1; j_gene: TRBJ2-7; v_gene: TRBV6-6; CDR3aa: CASSQISTGPKVGEQYF
len: 16; d_gene: TRBD1; j_gene: TRBJ1-5; v_gene: TRBV28; CDR3aa: CASSPLDRGLGQPQHF
len: 17; d_gene: NA; j_gene: TRBJ2-6; v_gene: TRBV27; CDR3aa: CASRMLQGSSGANVLTF
len: 13; d_gene: NA; j_gene: TRBJ1-5; v_gene: TRBV12-3/TRBV12-4; CDR3aa: CASTVYSNQPQHF
len: 16; d_gene: NA; j_gene: TRBJ2-1; v_gene: TRBV6-1; CDR3aa: CASSASVLTGLNEQFF
len: 14; d_gene: NA; j_gene: TRBJ2-5; v_gene: TRBV3-1/TRBV3-2; CDR3aa: CASSQGRAREAQYF
len: 15; d_gene: TRBD1; j_gene: TRBJ2-2; v_gene: TRBV6-5; CDR3aa: CASSSDRSNTGELFF
len: 12; d_gene: TRBD2; j_gene: TRBJ2-1; v_gene: TRBV28; CDR3aa: CASRRGSVEQFF
len: 14; d_gene: TRBD1; j_gene: TRBJ1-5; v_gene: TRBV2; CDR3aa: CASSAPGGGQPQHF
len: 12; d_gene: TRBD1; j_gene: TRBJ1-2; v_gene: TRBV29-1; CDR3aa: CSVDRGQVGYTF
len: 17; d_gene: NA; j_gene: TRBJ1-1; v_gene: TRBV7-9; CDR3aa: CASSHPPMAGANTEAFF
len: 20; d_gene: TRBD2; j_gene: TRBJ2-1; v_gene: TRBV27; CDR3aa: CASSIRTSGAYSVTYNEQFF
len: 13; d_gene: NA; j_gene: TRBJ1-5; v_gene: TRBV5-1; CDR3aa: CARRATVEQPQHF
len: 13; d_gene: NA; j_gene: TRBJ1-2; v_gene: TRBV24-1; CDR3aa: CATSDPDSYGYTF
len: 19; d_gene: TRBD2; j_gene: TRBJ2-7; v_gene: TRBV4-2; CDR3aa: CASSQDRGSSGGLSYEQYF
len: 13; d_gene: NA; j_gene: TRBJ2-1; v_gene: TRBV12-3/TRBV12-4; CDR3aa: CASSLRPHDEQFF
len: 14; d_gene: NA; j_gene: TRBJ1-1; v_gene: TRBV14; CDR3aa: CASSQGAMNTEAFF